This T cell receptor (beta chain) was documented in a study of CD8 T cells in ankylosing spondylitis. With respect to this clonotype: Its antigen is undetermined.

Whole-study results and caveats: In ankylosing spondylitis patients, matched synovial fluid reportedly showed significant enrichment of disease-linked clones. Characteristic, it appeared, of ankylosing spondylitis blood was a TCR beta motif of roughly eight highly homologous variants.

Quantitative 5'-RACE with molecular barcodes was used to make the TCR beta libraries. TCRdb passed the 5' RACE reads through MiXCR, listing each CDR3 protein once. The sample includes 700,000 to 850,000 distinct CDR3 sequences, about 10% seen only once; the top ten take approximately 0.46%. Trimming shortened V by 0 bases and J by 4 bases, and 9 bases separated the two germline ends. This CDR3 region has 14 residues. Germline V gene data show CDR1 as LGHDT and CDR2 as YNNKEL (reference sequence). The chain couples TRBV3-1 to TRBJ2-5; D call uncertain. This sequence originates from a male donor with ankylosing spondylitis. Sequencing input: blood, either unsorted or a sorted T cell fraction (not recorded which). In DNA, the CDR3 is TGTGCCAGCAGCCAAGAAAACCGTCGAGAGACCCAGTACTTC. Its protein product is CASSQENRRETQYF.